The entry below gives a single T cell receptor (beta chain) sequence along with its context. This sample was taken from a study of blood T cell repertoires in COVID-19. On the study more broadly: Acute and convalescent COVID-19 specimens originated in the United States, Italy and Spain.

As handled by the study authors: Reference gene primer amplification yielded estimated nucleated cell counts. Sequencing used immunoSEQ multiplex PCR; TCRdb keeps in-frame clones, though not all of them. That table gives V, J and clone size, and the DNA gave D and trimming. The sample shows about 66,000 clones, 85% to 90% of them seen only once. V dropped 1 base and J dropped 5 bases, with 5 bases sitting between them. The CDR3 runs to 12 residues. CDR1 SGHTA and CDR2 FQGNSA come from the germline V gene. Source material: peripheral blood. The gene calls are TRBV7-2 and TRBJ2-5; the D is unclear. The sequence derives from a man aged 50 to 60 with active COVID-19. CDR3 amino acids: CASSLGRETQYF. The CDR3 nucleotides read TGTGCCAGCAGCTTAGGTCGGGAGACCCAGTACTTC.